The sequence of this T cell receptor (beta chain) was determined in a study of T cell repertoires in cytomegalovirus infection. Study details: Used in the study were CMV epitopes, some recently identified and HLA-C-restricted, others well-studied and HLA-B-restricted. It was the public TCR beta signatures that indicated both CMV infection and matching HLA type. Overall study results and limits: Predominance within the ex vivo response was attributable to HLA-C-restricted CMV-specific TCR beta clonotypes. Summed public TCR beta family frequency identified CMV carriers bearing the relevant HLA.

V was clipped by 9 bases and J by 5 bases; unmatched bases: 7. This CDR3 contains 13 residues. CDR1 SNHLY and CDR2 FYNNEI come from the germline V gene. A single record per CDR3 protein comes from TCRdb applying MiXCR to the reads. The table includes more than 30,000 distinct CDR3 sequences, about 48% detected once. On this clonotype: Its antigen is still unknown.

This chain joins TRBV2 and TRBJ2-7; the match to TRBD2 covers 10 bases. The sequence came from a human donor in good health (CMV status not recorded). Some clones in this sample may be carry-over from other donors' samples. The starting material was CD8+ T cells from cultured PBMCs, obtained from culture after CMV antigen stimulation. The CDR3 DNA follows: TGTGCCAGGGGGGTCGGACTAGCGGACGAGCAGTACTTC. Amino acids: CARGVGLADEQYF.